The source of this T cell receptor beta chain is a study of cytomegalovirus exposure and HLA in healthy donors. Study background: The 120 validation repertoires matched the roughly 670 first-cohort repertoires in platform, a later analysis reported.

Clones were read by immunoSEQ multiplex PCR, and TCRdb kept only the in-frame ones, dropping some. Altogether some 150,000 clones are present, around nine tenths being singletons, with the ten largest covering about 2.5%. The V gene's germline CDR1 is ENHRY and CDR2 SYGVKD. The CDR3 has 15 amino acids. J gave up 5 bases and V 3 bases, and 8 bases lay outside the gene matches. The specimen sequenced was PBMCs. The clonotype comes from a man aged 18 to 29 in good health and CMV-seropositive. V gene TRBV10-3 combines with J gene TRBJ2-7, with 9 bases matching TRBD1. CDR3 sequence: CAISDEGQGSNEQYF. As DNA, the CDR3 is TGTGCCATCAGTGACGAGGGACAGGGAAGTAACGAGCAGTACTTC.